The 6 T cell receptor beta chains below all came from one sample that was sequenced in a study of blood T cell repertoires in COVID-19. The method was immunoSEQ multiplex PCR; TCRdb's version includes in-frame clones alone and lacks a portion of them. The data contain around 200,000 clones, roughly nine tenths of them singletons. The sequencing sample was made of peripheral blood. These receptors all come from a woman aged 60-70 years with COVID-19, enrolled during active disease.

J is TRBJ2-2 and V is TRBV4-1, with TRBD2 matching over 7 bases. CDR1 and CDR2 (germline): MGHRA, YSYEKL. This CDR3 comprises 18 residues. V lost 5 bases, J lost 2 bases, and 14 bases stayed unmatched. CDR3: CASSFKSDLAENTGELFF. The DNA of the CDR3 is TGCGCCAGCAGCTTCAAGTCCGATCTAGCGGAAAACACCGGGGAGCTGTTTTTT.

The chain is built from TRBV27 and TRBJ1-3; no clear D. The length of the CDR3 is 13 residues. CDR1 is MNHEY and CDR2 is SMNVEV in the germline V gene (reference sequence). V lost 8 bases to trimming and J lost 0 bases, with 8 bases between them. The CDR3 sequence is CASQDFSGNTIYF. The CDR3 DNA follows: TGTGCCAGCCAGGACTTCTCTGGAAACACCATATATTTT.

The chain uses TRBV6-1 and TRBJ2-1; D remains ambiguous. The CDR3 extends over 11 amino acids. The V gene lost 0 bases and the J gene lost 11 bases, with 5 bases spanning the gap. CDR1 and CDR2 (germline): MNHNS, SASEGT. CDR3 sequence: CASSEALKQFF. The CDR3 DNA is TGTGCCAGCAGTGAAGCGCTAAAGCAGTTCTTC.

J is TRBJ1-2 and V is TRBV5-6, with a weak D call TRBD1 (5 bases). The germline V gene has CDR1 SGHDT and CDR2 YYEEEE. V was shortened by 4 bases and J by 4 bases, with 14 bases between the two germline ends. The CDR3 contains 14 residues. The CDR3 region has the DNA TGTGCCAGCAGCCTCGGCAGGGTTACCTATGGCTACACCTTC. Its protein is CASSLGRVTYGYTF.

The V call is TRBV12-3 or TRBV12-4, the J call TRBJ1-1, with a tentative D call TRBD1 (6 bases). The CDR3 loop spans 13 amino acids. V lost 6 bases to trimming and J lost 7 bases, with 15 bases between them. The CDR3 sequence is CASSPTGRDEAFF. As DNA, the CDR3 is TGTGCCAGCAGCCCTACAGGGAGGGATGAAGCTTTCTTT.

The chain carries TRBV5-1 and TRBJ2-2, with 9 bases matching TRBD1. The junction had 6 bases not matched to a gene; V was cut back by 3 bases and J by 6 bases. This CDR3 has 15 residues. Germline V gene sequence: CDR1 SGHRS, CDR2 YFSETQ. The chain's CDR3 is CASSSGTGYAGELFF. The CDR3 region has the DNA TGCGCCAGCAGCTCCGGGACAGGGTACGCCGGGGAGCTGTTTTTT.